Listed below are T cell receptor beta chains from one sample, sequenced in a study of beta chain features in type 1 diabetes. The repertoire was sequenced with immunoSEQ multiplex PCR; TCRdb's copy has only in-frame clones and lacks some. The sample shows some 900,000 clones, about a sixth of them seen only once. The sequenced sample consisted of naive CD4+ T cells from blood. The receptors come from a woman under 30 in good health. Each CDR3 is given without its conserved first and last residue. The order of the fields is V gene, J gene, CDR3 protein.

TRBV7-2	TRBJ2-2	ASSPRTGLTGELF
TRBV28	TRBJ1-2	ASSSQPLYGYT
TRBV5-5	TRBJ2-3	ASSPGLADTDTQY
TRBV11-2	TRBJ2-1	ASSLFGASGRDEQF
TRBV7-2	TRBJ2-7	ASSSISDLDEQY
TRBV7-9	TRBJ1-4	ASSLGIGSSNEKLF
TRBV28	TRBJ2-2	ASIPGQGVPGELF
TRBV5-1	TRBJ2-3	ASSLLGQSTDTQY
TRBV7-2	TRBJ2-3	ASSPPSGRADTQY
TRBV6-1	TRBJ2-3	ASSEADTQY
TRBV10-3	TRBJ2-1	AISDGGPTYNEQF
TRBV5-1	TRBJ2-5	ASSLSGGNLQETQY
TRBV6-6	TRBJ2-1	ASMGAGEQF
TRBV28	TRBJ2-2	ASSSGGNTGELF
TRBV7-9	TRBJ1-2	ASSQDSPDGYT
TRBV7-6	TRBJ2-3	ASSRTWVGFSTDTQY
TRBV15	TRBJ1-4	ATSRDAATEVNEKLF
TRBV9	TRBJ2-3	ASSRTSGRRRVRTDTQY
TRBV2	TRBJ2-2	ASSEASGQGSDTGELF
TRBV25-1	TRBJ2-5	ASSEWRLAGRAETQY
TRBV2	TRBJ2-7	ASSDLGSGGTYEQY
TRBV21-1	TRBJ2-7	ASSIGGWRGYEQY
TRBV7-2	TRBJ1-5	ASSLYGKPQH
TRBV9	TRBJ2-1	ASSVVSSWGYNEQF
TRBV4-3	TRBJ1-1	ASSQRTANTEAF
TRBV4-2	TRBJ2-7	ASSQDSGETYEQY
TRBV11-2	TRBJ2-5	ASGPAGRETQY
TRBV7-9	TRBJ2-2	ASSPLTGNTGELF
TRBV4-2	TRBJ2-3	ASSQYSDASTDTQY
TRBV2	TRBJ2-1	ASSVTSGAVNEQF
TRBV29-1	TRBJ2-7	SAHAGTYEQY
TRBV7-2	TRBJ2-7	ASRQTGAYEQY
TRBV7-2	TRBJ1-5	ASSPTGQGRGSQH
TRBV7-2	TRBJ2-1	ASSLAGRYNEQF
TRBV7-2	TRBJ1-5	ASSTQGGQPQH
TRBV6-6	TRBJ2-4	ASIETGGVGKNIQY
TRBV19	TRBJ1-2	ASNAGNIPSYGYT
TRBV5-4	TRBJ2-1	ASRGTGSVRQF
TRBV5-1	TRBJ1-1	ASSLNWGGTTKAF
TRBV7-9	TRBJ1-1	ASSTRQGEAF
TRBV18	TRBJ2-1	ASSPKQSSYNEQF
TRBV5-1	TRBJ2-2	ASSRSGRANTGELF
TRBV7-9	TRBJ2-5	ASSILYSPQETQY
TRBV7-3	TRBJ1-1	ASSLRGTTNTEAF
TRBV2	TRBJ2-1	ASSVDPAYNEQF
TRBV6-1	TRBJ2-1	ASTPSGYSYNEQF
TRBV18	TRBJ2-1	ASSPPALVTEQF
TRBV7-2	NA	ASSSTGLSEQY
TRBV7-9	TRBJ2-3	ASSRTGGVSTDTQY
TRBV7-2	TRBJ2-1	ASSLTGGNYNEQF
TRBV5-1	TRBJ2-5	ASSPGTNQETQY
TRBV11-2	TRBJ2-2	ASSFHRGSGWELF
TRBV7-2	TRBJ2-7	ASSSDRGTYEQY
TRBV4-1	TRBJ2-4	ASSQALRRDLKNIQY
TRBV5-1	TRBJ1-1	ASSLNVNTEAF
TRBV7-9	TRBJ1-1	ASSRRETEAF
TRBV11-2	TRBJ1-2	ASSPRDREHYGYT
TRBV7-9	TRBJ2-1	ASSLRQSSYNEQF
TRBV7-2	TRBJ1-1	ASSDTGWSTEAF
TRBV19	TRBJ1-5	ASGNTGTVNQPQH